Below, 30 T cell receptor beta chains from the same sample are listed, as sequenced in a study of blood T cell repertoires in COVID-19. Clones were read by immunoSEQ multiplex PCR, and TCRdb kept only the in-frame ones, dropping some. Among fewer than 300,000 clones listed, 83% were seen once. The sequenced sample consisted of peripheral blood. Receptor source: a woman aged 50 to 60 who had recovered from COVID-19.

The gene calls are TRBV2 and TRBJ2-7; TRBD2 aligns across 8 bases. The germline CDR1 and CDR2 sequences are SNHLY and FYNNEI. CDR3 length equals 13 residues. V lost 8 bases and J lost 0; bases outside the gene matches: 3. This CDR3 reads CASRREVSYEQYF. CDR3 bases: TGTGCCAGCCGGCGGGAGGTCTCCTACGAGCAGTACTTC. The full variable domain, with the rest looked up from reference TRBV2 and TRBJ2-7, is EPEVTQTPSHQVTQMGQEVILRCVPISNHLYFYWYRQILGQKVEFLVSFYNNEISEKSEIFDDQFSVERPDGSNFTLKIRSTKLEDSAMYFCASRREVSYEQYFGPGTRLTVT.

This chain joins TRBV7-3 and TRBJ2-7; D perhaps matches TRBD2 (5 bases). This CDR3 contains 13 residues. Trimming left V 4 bases short and J 3 bases short, with 10 bases between. Germline loops: CDR1 SGHTA, CDR2 FQGTGA. CDR3 sequence reads: CASSYGLHYEQYF. In nucleotides, the CDR3 is TGTGCCAGCAGCTACGGACTTCACTACGAGCAGTACTTC.

The chain has TRBV19 and TRBJ1-1; possibly TRBD1 for D (5 bases). Germline V gene sequence: CDR1 LNHDA, CDR2 SQIVND (reference sequence). This CDR3 is 13 amino acids long. V was clipped by 4 bases and J by 1 base, with 7 bases between them. CDR3 sequence reads: CASSTQANTEAFF. CDR3 coding DNA: TGTGCCAGTAGTACACAGGCGAACACTGAAGCTTTCTTT.

The genes are TRBV29-1 and TRBJ1-2; D not resolved. Trimming left V 7 bases short and J 4 bases short, with 19 bases between. CDR1 is SQVTM, CDR2 ANQGSEA, per germline. This CDR3 has 14 amino acids. CDR3 DNA sequence: TGCAGCGCAGACTATCAGGACGGGTTCTATGGCTACACCTTC. Its protein product is CSADYQDGFYGYTF.

The gene calls are TRBV5-1 and TRBJ1-1; D might be TRBD1 (6 bases). The CDR3 is made up of 15 amino acids. Germline-derived CDR1 and CDR2 are SGHRS and YFSETQ. The V end lost 5 bases, the J end lost 1 base, and 15 bases lay between the germline ends. The CDR3 nucleotides are TGCGCCAGCAGTTGGACGGGACATCGGAACACTGAAGCTTTCTTT. This codes for CASSWTGHRNTEAFF.

V and J are TRBV27 and TRBJ2-7; TRBD1 agrees at 11 bases. This CDR3 region has 15 residues. Germline values: CDR1 MNHEY, CDR2 SMNVEV (reference sequence). V dropped 3 bases and J dropped 5; count of bases not matched to a gene: 6. Here the CDR3 DNA reads TGTGCCAGCAGTTTCCTAGGGACAGGGGGAGACGAGCAGTACTTC. This codes for CASSFLGTGGDEQYF.

The chain recombines TRBV11-2 with TRBJ2-1, with TRBD1 matching over 8 bases. The CDR3 length is 16 residues. Trimming at V came to 5 bases and at J to 3 bases, leaving 9 bases not matched to a gene. CDR1 is SGHAT and CDR2 is FQNNGV in the germline V gene. The DNA for the CDR3 is TGTGCCAGCAGCCTCAGGGGGCCCTCCCTCTACAATGAGCAGTTCTTC. Translating it yields CASSLRGPSLYNEQFF.

This clone is medium-sized within its sample. The V and J genes are TRBV2 and TRBJ2-1, with D perhaps matching TRBD1 (5 bases). This CDR3 has 14 amino acids. CDR1 and CDR2 from the germline V gene are SNHLY and FYNNEI. Trimming left V 11 bases short and J 5 bases short, with 19 bases between. CDR3 sequence (DNA): TGTGCCGGGGCCAGCACTACCGAGAACAATGAGCAGTTCTTC. Its protein is CAGASTTENNEQFF.

The J gene is TRBJ1-1, the V gene TRBV19; D not resolved. The germline V and J ends were trimmed by 7 bases and 7 bases, with 13 bases remaining between them. The CDR3 spans 12 residues. Per the germline V gene, CDR1 is LNHDA and CDR2 is SQIVND (reference sequence). In DNA form, the CDR3 reads TGTGCCAGTAACCCCGGACGGGGTGAAGCTTTCTTT. It is translated as CASNPGRGEAFF.

The chain has TRBV18 and TRBJ1-5, with D perhaps TRBD1 (5 bases). Germline values: CDR1 KGHSH, CDR2 LQKENI. The CDR3 is made up of 15 amino acids. Trimming shortened V by 5 bases and J by 2 bases, and 13 bases separated the two germline ends. DNA for the CDR3: TGTGCCAGCTCAGGATCAGGGTACGGCAATCAGCCCCAGCATTTT. It is translated as CASSGSGYGNQPQHF.

The CDR3 bases are TGTGCCAGCAGTTACTCCGACAGGGGTACAGATACGCAGTATTTT. It translates to CASSYSDRGTDTQYF. The chain carries TRBV6-6 and TRBJ2-3; 8 bases align to TRBD1. V trimming: 0 bases; J trimming: 3 bases; junction bases outside the gene matches: 2. Germline CDR1 is MNHNY and CDR2 is SVGAGI (reference sequence). This CDR3 has 15 residues.

The V gene is TRBV6-2 or TRBV6-3, the J gene TRBJ2-1, with D uncertain. There are 13 residues in the CDR3. Trimming left V 4 bases short and J 0 bases short, with 4 bases between. Germline CDR1 MNHEY, CDR2 SVGEGT. The CDR3 loop reads CASSSNSYNEQFF. CDR3 sequence (DNA): TGTGCCAGCAGTTCAAACTCCTACAATGAGCAGTTCTTC.

The rearrangement uses TRBV19 and TRBJ1-1; 9 nucleotides align to TRBD1. Germline V lookup: CDR1 LNHDA, CDR2 SQIVND (reference sequence). Trimming cost V 6 bases and J 8 bases; bases outside gene matches: 7. The CDR3 is made up of 13 amino acids. CDR3 coding DNA: TGTGCCAGTAGAAGGACAGGGGCAAACGAAGCTTTCTTT. It yields the protein CASRRTGANEAFF.

The gene calls are TRBV7-2 and TRBJ2-4, with 8 bases aligning to TRBD1. Germline V gives CDR1 SGHTA, CDR2 FQGNSA. This CDR3 spans 17 amino acids. The V gene end was trimmed by 4 bases and the J gene end by 0 bases; junction bases not matched to a gene: 8. The CDR3 DNA reads as TGTGCCAGCAGCTACTTGACAGGGGCCGTAGCCAAAAACATTCAGTACTTC. Translated: CASSYLTGAVAKNIQYF.

The chain combines TRBV5-1 with TRBJ2-1; D unclear. V was clipped by 5 bases and J by 4 bases, with 10 bases between them. This CDR3 comprises 13 residues. From germline, CDR1 is SGHRS and CDR2 YFSETQ. CDR3 amino acids: CASRYRSYNEQFF. Written as DNA, the CDR3 is TGCGCCAGCAGGTACCGGTCTTACAATGAGCAGTTCTTC.

This chain links TRBV10-1 with TRBJ1-2; D might be TRBD1 (6 bases). Germline CDR1 WNHNN, CDR2 SYGVQD (reference sequence). CDR3 length: 15 residues. Trimming cost V 8 bases and J 4 bases, with 20 bases left between them. Here the CDR3 reads CASLPPRDKFYGYTF. The CDR3 DNA is TGCGCCAGCTTACCCCCTAGGGACAAATTCTATGGCTACACCTTC.

The CDR3 sequence is CASSYSGTSGVYEQFF. The CDR3 DNA is TGTGCCAGCAGTTACTCGGGGACTAGCGGGGTCTATGAGCAGTTCTTC. The chain recombines TRBV6-5 with TRBJ2-1; 13 bases are a match to TRBD2. Per germline, CDR1 MNHEY and CDR2 SVGAGI. The CDR3 extends over 16 amino acids. V was clipped by 0 bases and J by 8 bases; unmatched bases: 4.

V is TRBV27 and J is TRBJ2-7; TRBD2 agrees at 9 bases. Germline V gives CDR1 MNHEY, CDR2 SMNVEV (reference sequence). V gave up 8 bases and J gave up 3 bases; unmatched junction bases: 8. The CDR3 is 14 residues long. The chain's CDR3 is CASVRTSGLYEQYF. The CDR3 nucleotides are TGTGCCAGCGTTCGTACTAGCGGGCTCTACGAGCAGTACTTC.

This chain uses TRBV9 with TRBJ2-1, with 9 bases aligning to TRBD1. Germline CDR1 SGDLS, CDR2 YYNGEE. V shed 6 bases, J shed 5 bases, and the junction held 15 bases outside the gene matches. The length of the CDR3 is 17 residues. CDR3 protein: CASTSGRQGGKDNEQFF. As DNA, the CDR3 is TGTGCCAGCACGTCGGGGCGACAGGGGGGTAAGGACAATGAGCAGTTCTTC.

The J gene is TRBJ1-5, the V gene TRBV4-1; TRBD1 matches at 7 bases. The CDR3 has 16 amino acids. Germline CDR1 MGHRA, CDR2 YSYEKL. With 2 bases clipped from V and 2 bases from J, the junction kept 6 bases outside the gene matches. The CDR3 reads CASSQLETGGNQPQHF. Written as DNA, the CDR3 is TGCGCCAGCAGCCAACTGGAAACAGGGGGCAATCAGCCCCAGCATTTT.

CDR3 DNA: TGTGCCAGCACCCAACTAGCGGGAGGGTTGGAGACCCAGTACTTC. Its protein is CASTQLAGGLETQYF. The gene calls are TRBV27 and TRBJ2-5; TRBD2 agrees at 13 bases. This CDR3 region has 15 residues. Unmatched junction bases numbered 7, after V lost 7 bases and J lost 5 bases. Per germline, CDR1 MNHEY and CDR2 SMNVEV (reference sequence).

This clone has only a few counts. CDR3 sequence reads: CSGQANYGYTF. CDR3 bases: TGCAGTGGGCAAGCTAACTATGGCTACACCTTC. V and J are TRBV20-1 and TRBJ1-2; D is ambiguous. This CDR3 comprises 11 residues. The V end lost 7 bases, the J end lost 0 bases, and 6 bases lay between the germline ends. Germline-derived CDR1 and CDR2 are DFQATT and SNEGSKA (reference sequence).

This chain joins TRBV19 and TRBJ1-5; TRBD1 matches 9 bases. There are 18 residues in the CDR3. J lost 6 bases, V lost 4 bases, and 16 bases had no gene match. The germline V gene encodes CDR1 LNHDA and CDR2 SQIVND (reference sequence). The CDR3 nucleotides read TGTGCCAGTAGTAAGGGACAGGGAACACGGCTTACAGGTCAGCCCCAGCATTTT. Amino acid sequence: CASSKGQGTRLTGQPQHF.

V is TRBV24-1 and J is TRBJ2-6; 10 bases are a match to TRBD1. This CDR3 is built from 18 residues. With V trimmed by 4 bases and J by 0 bases, 5 bases remained unmatched. Germline CDR1 reads KGHDR; CDR2 reads SFDVKD. CDR3 DNA sequence: TGTGCCACCAGTGAAACCGGGACAGGGGTCTCTGGGGCCAACGTCCTGACTTTC. Its translation is CATSETGTGVSGANVLTF.

The chain couples TRBV23-1 to TRBJ2-7, with 9 nucleotides matching TRBD1. TRBV23-1 has ORF status, its function being uncertain. With V trimmed by 5 bases and J by 6 bases, 8 bases remained unmatched. The CDR3 spans 14 residues. The CDR3 DNA is TGCGCCAGCAGTTACTCCGGGACAGGGTGCGAGCAGTACTTC. Its protein is CASSYSGTGCEQYF.

V usage is TRBV6-1 and J usage is TRBJ1-2, with D possibly TRBD1 on 6 matching bases. The V and J ends lost 2 bases and 9 bases respectively, with 19 bases between them. Per the germline V gene, CDR1 is MNHNS and CDR2 is SASEGT. CDR3 size: 15 residues. Here the CDR3 DNA reads TGTGCCAGCAGTGAAATGGGCGAGGGGGTGGGTAGCTACACCTTC. It yields the protein CASSEMGEGVGSYTF.

V gene TRBV15 combines with J gene TRBJ1-1; D ambiguous. The CDR3 spans 13 residues. V was cut by 0 bases and J by 8 bases, with 10 bases left in between. Per the germline V gene, CDR1 is LNHNV and CDR2 is YYDKDF (reference sequence). CDR3 in amino acids: CATSRDVQWEAFF. The CDR3 nucleotides are TGTGCCACCAGCAGAGATGTACAATGGGAAGCTTTCTTT.

This chain links TRBV3-1 (or the pseudogene TRBV3-2) with TRBJ2-3; D remains unclear. The CDR3 has 14 amino acids. V was pared by 0 bases and J by 2 bases, with 6 bases between. Germline-derived CDR1 and CDR2 are LGHDT and YNNKEL (reference sequence). CDR3 bases: TGTGCCAGCAGCCAAGAAGACAACACAGATACGCAGTATTTT. Translated, it gives CASSQEDNTDTQYF.

The chain joins TRBV10-3 to TRBJ1-5; 7 nucleotides line up with TRBD1. The J segment lost 5 bases and the V segment lost 9 bases, leaving 7 bases of the junction unmatched. The CDR3 totals 13 residues. Germline values: CDR1 ENHRY, CDR2 SYGVKD. CDR3 amino acids: CAINDREYQPQHF. The CDR3, as DNA: TGTGCCATTAACGACAGGGAGTATCAGCCCCAGCATTTT.

The V and J genes are TRBV28 and TRBJ1-1, with TRBD1 as a possible D gene (5 bases). The CDR3 totals 16 residues. The germline V gene encodes CDR1 MDHEN and CDR2 SYDVKM. Trimming removed 5 bases from V and 3 bases from J, with 19 bases in between. The CDR3 protein is CASSLPGGGGDTEAFF. DNA for the CDR3: TGTGCCAGCAGTCTGCCCGGGGGGGGTGGTGACACTGAAGCTTTCTTT.